The clone carrying this TCR beta chain was detected only a few times. Its specificity is unknown. The data originate from a study of early T cells in non-severe SARS-CoV-2 infection. In the study overall: Unpaired chains resulted from sequencing bulk RNA of unsorted whole blood.

cDNA molecules, individually, were tagged with unique molecular identifiers. TCRdb called the 5' RACE reads again in MiXCR, with one record for every CDR3 protein. The profile shows fewer than 80,000 distinct CDR3 sequences, about 11% of them singletons. Germline V lookup: CDR1 ENHRY, CDR2 SYGVKD. The ends were cut back, 4 bases at V and 7 bases at J, with 11 bases in the middle. The CDR3 sequence is 12 residues long. Study results and caveats: The study's VDJdb matching favored anti-spike CD8 responses and missed private and CD4 specificities.

This sequence originates from an adult who was a healthcare worker with PCR-confirmed SARS-CoV-2 infection or an uninfected control (not recorded which). This specimen consisted of whole blood, obtained at baseline. The chain combines TRBV10-3 with TRBJ2-7, with D unresolved. In DNA form, the CDR3 reads TGTGCCATCAGTGCCTCTATGGGAGAGCAGTACTTC. It yields the protein CAISASMGEQYF.